The 13 T cell receptor beta chains below all came from one sample that was sequenced in a study of PD-L1 blockade in urothelial cancer. Time point: pretreatment peripheral blood. Repertoires were generated with immunoSEQ multiplex PCR, while TCRdb's copy carries only in-frame clones and drops some. Of about 72,000 clones in the sample, approximately 86% were seen once. Sequenced here: PBMCs, sampled around atezolizumab (anti-PD-L1) treatment. These receptors were obtained from a man aged 60 to 75 with urothelial cancer.

The chain has TRBV7-3 and TRBJ2-5; maybe TRBD2 (7 bases). V lost 4 bases, J lost 5 bases, and 11 bases lay in between. Germline values: CDR1 SGHTA, CDR2 FQGTGA. The CDR3 consists of 13 residues. The CDR3 reads CASSSKGGETQYF. The CDR3 DNA is TGTGCCAGCAGCTCTAAGGGGGGGGAGACCCAGTACTTC.

This clone was seen a handful of times. The chain uses TRBV7-2 and TRBJ2-3; 10 bases match TRBD2. Germline CDR1 and CDR2: SGHTA and FQGNSA. Losses at the gene ends were 5 bases for V and 7 bases for J; bases not matched to a gene: 12. The CDR3 is 16 residues long. CDR3: CASSPSLAGTINTQYF. The CDR3 nucleotides read TGTGCCAGCAGCCCCTCACTAGCGGGGACCATTAATACGCAGTATTTT.

The chain has TRBV5-1 and TRBJ1-5; D not certain. This CDR3 has 16 amino acids. With 5 bases removed from V and 0 bases from J, the gap between germline ends came to 15 bases. CDR1 and CDR2 (germline): SGHRS, YFSETQ. CDR3 protein: CASSLTVVRSNQPQHF. CDR3 coding DNA: TGCGCCAGCAGTTTAACCGTCGTGCGTAGCAATCAGCCCCAGCATTTT.

V gene TRBV5-1 combines with J gene TRBJ1-4, with TRBD1 identical over 9 bases. V trimming: 0 bases; J trimming: 12 bases; junction bases outside the gene matches: 12. The CDR3 covers 16 residues. Germline CDR1 reads SGHRS; CDR2 reads YFSETQ. CDR3 DNA: TGCGCCAGCAGCTTGGCACCGACAGGGGGTGTCGATCAACTGTTTTTT. This sequence encodes CASSLAPTGGVDQLFF.

The V call is TRBV5-1, the J call TRBJ2-7, with 9 bases matching TRBD1. Trimming took 0 bases from V and 4 from J; bases not matched to a gene: 2. Germline values: CDR1 SGHRS, CDR2 YFSETQ. This CDR3 has 14 amino acids. The DNA of the CDR3 is TGCGCCAGCAGCTTGGGACAGGGGGTTTACGAGCAGTACTTC. This encodes CASSLGQGVYEQYF. The variable domain in full, with the rest retrieved from reference TRBV5-1 and TRBJ2-7, is KAGVTQTPRYLIKTRGQQVTLSCSPISGHRSVSWYQQTPGQGLQFLFEYFSETQRNKGNFPGRFSGRQFSNSRSEMNVSTLELGDSALYLCASSLGQGVYEQYFGPGTRLTVT.

This sequence joins TRBV11-1 and TRBJ2-1; TRBD1 matches at 7 bases. Germline CDR1 SGHAT, CDR2 FQDESV (reference sequence). V gave up 5 bases and J gave up 6 bases; unmatched junction bases: 13. This CDR3 spans 16 amino acids. The DNA of the CDR3 is TGTGCCAGCAGCCCAAACCCGGGACAGATCGGCAATGAGCAGTTCTTC. Translation gives CASSPNPGQIGNEQFF.

This clone came up once. This chain connects TRBV7-2 to TRBJ2-3, with a weak D call TRBD1 (5 bases). Germline lookup yields CDR1 SGHTA and CDR2 FQGNSA. CDR3 length: 12 residues. The V gene lost 5 bases and the J gene lost 4 bases, with 7 bases spanning the gap. CDR3 sequence (DNA): TGTGCCAGCAGCGGGGCGTCAGATACGCAGTATTTT. Translating it yields CASSGASDTQYF.

The chain is built from TRBV27 and TRBJ1-5; D is undetermined. CDR1 is MNHEY and CDR2 is SMNVEV in the germline V gene (reference sequence). CDR3 length equals 14 residues. V lost 5 bases to trimming and J lost 0 bases, with 8 bases between them. The DNA of the CDR3 is TGTGCCAGCAGTCCACTCCATAGCAATCAGCCCCAGCATTTT. Translation: CASSPLHSNQPQHF.

The chain is built from TRBV11-2 and TRBJ2-3; 9 nucleotides agree with TRBD1. With V trimmed by 5 bases and J by 3 bases, 9 bases remained unmatched. The CDR3 runs 16 residues. CDR1 SGHAT and CDR2 FQNNGV come from the germline V gene. The CDR3 DNA is TGTGCCAGCAGCGCGTCACAGGGGGCAGGGACAGATACGCAGTATTTT. It is translated as CASSASQGAGTDTQYF.

V is TRBV28 and J is TRBJ2-3, with 9 positions matching TRBD1. V lost 5 bases, J lost 3 bases, and 6 bases stayed unmatched. Germline V lookup: CDR1 MDHEN, CDR2 SYDVKM. The CDR3 length is 15 residues. CDR3 sequence (DNA): TGTGCCAGCAGTCCCCGGGGGACAGGGACAGATACGCAGTATTTT. Translated, it gives CASSPRGTGTDTQYF.

The chain has TRBV6-5 and TRBJ1-2, with D possibly being TRBD1 (5 bases). Germline V gene sequence: CDR1 MNHEY, CDR2 SVGAGI. Trimming stripped 8 bases from V and 2 bases from J, with 9 bases between. The CDR3 spans 12 residues. The CDR3 sequence: CASYRNNYGYTF. In DNA form, the CDR3 reads TGTGCCAGCTACAGGAACAACTATGGCTACACCTTC.

This sequence joins TRBV5-6 and TRBJ2-1; the match to TRBD2 covers 13 bases. The trim removed 4 bases at V and 4 bases at J, leaving 11 bases unmatched. The CDR3 has 18 amino acids. CDR1 SGHDT and CDR2 YYEEEE come from the germline V gene. Here the CDR3 DNA reads TGTGCCAGCAGCCTGAAGACTAGCGGGGGGCCACCTTACAATGAGCAGTTCTTC. It is translated as CASSLKTSGGPPYNEQFF.

V and J are TRBV30 and TRBJ2-5, with TRBD1 matching over 7 bases. The CDR3 runs 13 residues. Germline V lookup: CDR1 GTSNPN, CDR2 SVGIG (reference sequence). Trimming at V came to 5 bases and at J to 0 bases, leaving 3 bases not matched to a gene. CDR3 sequence (DNA): TGTGCCTGGGACAGGGTCTACCAAGAGACCCAGTACTTC. Its protein product is CAWDRVYQETQYF.